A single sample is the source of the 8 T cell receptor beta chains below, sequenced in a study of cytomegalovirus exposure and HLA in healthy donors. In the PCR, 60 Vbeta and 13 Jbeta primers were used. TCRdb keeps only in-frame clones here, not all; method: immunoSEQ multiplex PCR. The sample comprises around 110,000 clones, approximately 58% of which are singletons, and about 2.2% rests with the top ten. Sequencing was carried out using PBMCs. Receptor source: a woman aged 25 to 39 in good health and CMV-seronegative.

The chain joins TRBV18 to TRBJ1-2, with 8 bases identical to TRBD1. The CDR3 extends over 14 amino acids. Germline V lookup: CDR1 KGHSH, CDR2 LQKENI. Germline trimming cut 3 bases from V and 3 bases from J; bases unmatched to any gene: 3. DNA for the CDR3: TGTGCCAGCTCACCCGGACAGGGATACTATGGCTACACCTTC. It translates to CASSPGQGYYGYTF.

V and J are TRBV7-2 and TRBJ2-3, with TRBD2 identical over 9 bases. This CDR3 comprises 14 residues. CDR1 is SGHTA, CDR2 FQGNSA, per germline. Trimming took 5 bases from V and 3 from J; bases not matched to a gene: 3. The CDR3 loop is CASSDTSGTDTQYF. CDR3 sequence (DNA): TGTGCCAGCAGCGACACTAGCGGGACAGATACGCAGTATTTT.

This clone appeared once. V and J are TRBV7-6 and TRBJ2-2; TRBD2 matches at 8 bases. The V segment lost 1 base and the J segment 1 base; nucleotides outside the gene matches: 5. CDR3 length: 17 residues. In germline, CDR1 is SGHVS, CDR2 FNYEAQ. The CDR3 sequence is CASSLVGTRQNTGELFF. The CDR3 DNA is TGTGCCAGCAGCTTAGTCGGGACTAGACAGAACACCGGGGAGCTGTTTTTT.

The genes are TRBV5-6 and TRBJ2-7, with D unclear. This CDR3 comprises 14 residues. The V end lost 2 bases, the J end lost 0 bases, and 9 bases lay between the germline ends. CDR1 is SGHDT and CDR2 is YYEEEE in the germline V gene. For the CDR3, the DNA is TGTGCCAGCAGCTTTGGCGGAAGCTCCTACGAGCAGTACTTC. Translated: CASSFGGSSYEQYF.

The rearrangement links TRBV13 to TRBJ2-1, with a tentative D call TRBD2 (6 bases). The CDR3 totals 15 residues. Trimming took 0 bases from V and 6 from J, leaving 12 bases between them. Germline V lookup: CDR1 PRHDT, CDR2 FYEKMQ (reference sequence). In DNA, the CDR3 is TGTGCCAGCAGCTTAGGCCTGGCCGGGGGCAATGAGCAGTTCTTC. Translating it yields CASSLGLAGGNEQFF.

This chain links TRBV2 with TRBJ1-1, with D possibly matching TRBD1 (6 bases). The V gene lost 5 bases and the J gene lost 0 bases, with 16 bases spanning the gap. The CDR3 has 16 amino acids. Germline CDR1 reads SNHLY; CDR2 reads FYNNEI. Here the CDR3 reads CASSRGAGGLNTEAFF. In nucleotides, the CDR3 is TGTGCCAGCAGTCGGGGGGCGGGGGGCTTGAACACTGAAGCTTTCTTT.

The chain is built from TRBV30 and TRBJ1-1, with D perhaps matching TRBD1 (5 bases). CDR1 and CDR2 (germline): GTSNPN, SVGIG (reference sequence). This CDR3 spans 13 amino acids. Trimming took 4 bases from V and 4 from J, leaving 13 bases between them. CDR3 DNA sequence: TGTGCCTGGACTCCGGGACTGAGCACTGAAGCTTTCTTT. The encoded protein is CAWTPGLSTEAFF.

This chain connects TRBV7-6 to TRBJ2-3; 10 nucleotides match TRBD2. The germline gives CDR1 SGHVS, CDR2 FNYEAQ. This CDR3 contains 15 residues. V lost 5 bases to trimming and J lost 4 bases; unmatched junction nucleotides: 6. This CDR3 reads CASSGSGRVADTQYF. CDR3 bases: TGTGCCAGCAGCGGGAGCGGGAGGGTCGCAGATACGCAGTATTTT. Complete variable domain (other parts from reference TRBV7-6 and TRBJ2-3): GAGVSQSPRYKVTKRGQDVALRCDPISGHVSLYWYRQALGQGPEFLTYFNYEAQQDKSGLPNDRFSAERPEGSISTLTIQRTEQRDSAMYRCASSGSGRVADTQYFGPGTRLTVL.